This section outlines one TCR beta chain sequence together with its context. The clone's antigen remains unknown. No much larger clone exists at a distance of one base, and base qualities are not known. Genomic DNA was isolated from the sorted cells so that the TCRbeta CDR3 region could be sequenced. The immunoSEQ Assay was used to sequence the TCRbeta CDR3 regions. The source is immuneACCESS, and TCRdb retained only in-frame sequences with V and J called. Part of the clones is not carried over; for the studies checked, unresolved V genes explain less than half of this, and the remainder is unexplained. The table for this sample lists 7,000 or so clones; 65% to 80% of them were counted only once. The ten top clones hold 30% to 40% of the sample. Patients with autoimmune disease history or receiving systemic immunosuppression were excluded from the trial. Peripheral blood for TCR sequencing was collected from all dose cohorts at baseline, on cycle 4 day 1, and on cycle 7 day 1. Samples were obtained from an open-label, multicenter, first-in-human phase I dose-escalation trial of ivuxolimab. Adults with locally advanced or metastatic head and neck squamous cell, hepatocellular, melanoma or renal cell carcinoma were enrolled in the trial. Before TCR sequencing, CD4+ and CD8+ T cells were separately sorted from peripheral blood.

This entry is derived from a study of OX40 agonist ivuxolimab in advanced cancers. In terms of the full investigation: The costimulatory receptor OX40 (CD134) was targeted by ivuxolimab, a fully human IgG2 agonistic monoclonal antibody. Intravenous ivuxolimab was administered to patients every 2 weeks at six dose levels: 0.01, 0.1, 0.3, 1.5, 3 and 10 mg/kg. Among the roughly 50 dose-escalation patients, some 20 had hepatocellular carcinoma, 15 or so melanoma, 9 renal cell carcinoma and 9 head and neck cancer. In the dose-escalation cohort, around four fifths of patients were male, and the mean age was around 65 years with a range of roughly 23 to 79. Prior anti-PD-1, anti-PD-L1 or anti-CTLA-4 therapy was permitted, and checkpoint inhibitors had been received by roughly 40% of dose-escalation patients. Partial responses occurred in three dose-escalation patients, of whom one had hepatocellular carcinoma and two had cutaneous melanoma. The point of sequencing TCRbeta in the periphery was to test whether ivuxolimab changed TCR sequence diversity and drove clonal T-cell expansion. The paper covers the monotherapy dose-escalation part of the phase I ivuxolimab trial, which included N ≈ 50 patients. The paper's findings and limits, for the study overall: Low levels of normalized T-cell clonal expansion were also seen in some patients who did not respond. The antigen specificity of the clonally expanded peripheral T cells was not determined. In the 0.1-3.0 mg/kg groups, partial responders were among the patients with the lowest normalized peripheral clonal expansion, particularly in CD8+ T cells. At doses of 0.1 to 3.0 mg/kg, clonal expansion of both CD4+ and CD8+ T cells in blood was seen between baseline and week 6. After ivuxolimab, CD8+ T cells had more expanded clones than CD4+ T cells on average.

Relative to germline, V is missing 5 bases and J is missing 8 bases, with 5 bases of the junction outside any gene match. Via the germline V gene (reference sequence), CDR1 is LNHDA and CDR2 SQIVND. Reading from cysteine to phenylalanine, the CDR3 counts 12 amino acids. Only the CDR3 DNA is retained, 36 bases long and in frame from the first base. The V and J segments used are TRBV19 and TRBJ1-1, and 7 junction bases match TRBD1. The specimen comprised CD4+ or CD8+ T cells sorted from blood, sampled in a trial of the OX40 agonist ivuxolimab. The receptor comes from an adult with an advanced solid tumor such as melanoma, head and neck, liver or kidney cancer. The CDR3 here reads CASSGGQVEAFF. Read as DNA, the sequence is TGTGCCAGTAGTGGAGGACAGGTCGAAGCTTTCTTT.